Presented here are 25 T cell receptor beta chains from one specimen sequenced in a study of Graves' ophthalmopathy and Graves' hyperthyroidism. RNA transcripts served as template for amplifying TCR beta CDR3 sequences. HTBI-primed first-round RT-PCR preceded second-round multiplex PCR. TCRdb independently ran MiXCR on the multiplex PCR reads; one entry per CDR3 protein. The sample has 40,000 to 50,000 distinct CDR3 sequences, less than 65% seen once. The sample taken for sequencing was peripheral blood. These receptors all stem from an adult man with Graves' ophthalmopathy.

This clonotype was picked up one time. The chain employs TRBV7-2 and TRBJ2-7, with 8 bases aligning to TRBD2. V trimming: 1 base; J trimming: 4 bases; junction bases outside the gene matches: 3. The CDR3 extends over 14 amino acids. In germline, CDR1 is SGHTA, CDR2 FQGNSA. The CDR3 DNA is TGTGCCAGCAGCTTAGTCGGGGGGGCTTACGAGCAGTACGTC. Residues: CASSLVGGAYEQYV.

This clonotype was counted once. This chain links TRBV4-1 with TRBJ2-3; the D is unclear. The CDR3 is made up of 11 amino acids. V was trimmed by 0 bases and J by 8 bases, leaving 3 bases between them. Germline V lookup: CDR1 MGHRA, CDR2 YSYEKL. The DNA for the CDR3 is TGCGCCAGCAGCCAAGAGGGTACGCAGTATTTT. Protein: CASSQEGTQYF.

This clonotype was seen repeatedly, ten times or more. J is TRBJ1-1 and V is TRBV18; D is ambiguous. Deletions cut 8 bases from V and 0 bases from J, with 7 bases between. Germline CDR1 KGHSH, CDR2 LQKENI. This CDR3 spans 12 amino acids. CDR3 residues: CASAEVNTEAFF. The CDR3 DNA sequence: TGTGCCAGCGCCGAGGTGAACACTGAAGCTTTCTTT.

This clonotype was found many times. The chain employs TRBV12-3 or TRBV12-4 and TRBJ2-7; 10 bases line up with TRBD2. The length of the CDR3 is 15 residues. After removal of 6 bases from V and 2 bases from J, the junction contained 7 bases not matched to a gene. The CDR3 bases are TGTGCCAGCAGCCTCGGACTAGCGGAGACCTACGAGCAGTACTTC. Translated: CASSLGLAETYEQYF.

This rearrangement joins TRBV7-2 to TRBJ1-3; D remains unclear. Germline values: CDR1 SGHTA, CDR2 FQGNSA. The CDR3 is 17 residues long. The ends were cut back, 4 bases at V and 2 bases at J, with 18 bases in the middle. CDR3: CASSSPATRTAGNTIYF. In DNA, the CDR3 is TGTGCCAGCAGCTCGCCCGCGACCCGGACGGCTGGAAACACCATATATTTT.

This clonotype was recorded at least ten times. V usage is TRBV20-1 and J usage is TRBJ2-5; 7 bases are a match to TRBD1. V shed 6 bases and J 2 bases; nucleotides not matched to a gene: 6. Germline lookup yields CDR1 DFQATT and CDR2 SNEGSKA (reference sequence). The CDR3 loop spans 13 amino acids. The DNA for the CDR3 is TGCAGTGCACGGCCGGGACAGCAAGAGACCCAGTACTTC. It codes for CSARPGQQETQYF.

This clonotype has ten or more counts. V gene TRBV7-6 combines with J gene TRBJ2-1; a weak D match, TRBD1 (5 bases). Germline CDR1 is SGHVS and CDR2 is FNYEAQ. V was trimmed by 5 bases and J by 6 bases, leaving 20 bases between them. The CDR3 sequence is 16 residues long. The CDR3 is CASSDRWGRTSNEQFF. The CDR3 DNA reads TGTGCCAGCAGCGACCGGTGGGGCAGAACTTCCAATGAGCAGTTCTTC.

The chain recombines TRBV5-6 with TRBJ2-7, with 12 bases fitting TRBD2. The CDR3 is 16 amino acids. The ends lost 4 bases at V and 2 bases at J; junction bases unmatched: 7. The germline CDR1 and CDR2 sequences are SGHDT and YYEEEE. The CDR3, as DNA: TGTGCCAGCAGCCAGCGGACTAGCGGGATTACCTACGAGCAGTACTTC. Amino acids: CASSQRTSGITYEQYF.

The chain couples TRBV7-9 to TRBJ2-1; 9 nucleotides agree with TRBD1. From germline, CDR1 is SEHNR and CDR2 FQNEAQ (reference sequence). There are 15 residues in the CDR3. CDR3 residues: CASPQGANMYNEQFF. The CDR3 nucleotides read TGTGCTAGTCCACAGGGGGCGAATATGTACAATGAGCAGTTCTTC.

This clonotype was seen ten or more times. One end of the junction is discordant with germline, which a read error may explain. The CDR3 reads CASSLSSSDNEQFF. The CDR3 DNA reads as TGTGCCAGCAGCTTGAGCTCCTCCGACAATGAGCAGTTCTTC. The chain combines TRBV5-6 with TRBJ2-1; D remains unclear. This CDR3 region has 14 residues. From germline, CDR1 is SGHDT and CDR2 YYEEEE.

This clonotype was counted many times. The gene calls are TRBV12-3 or TRBV12-4 and TRBJ2-7; TRBD1 agrees at 9 bases. This CDR3 is built from 13 residues. Trimming took 4 bases from V and 11 from J; bases not matched to a gene: 9. CDR3 DNA: TGTGCCAGCAGTTCCACCGGGACAGGGTGGAAGTACTTC. Its translation: CASSSTGTGWKYF.

As DNA, the CDR3 is TGCAGTGCTTCCACAGGGATATGCGAGCAGTACTTC. This encodes CSASTGICEQYF. J is TRBJ2-7 and V is TRBV20-1; TRBD1 is a possible D gene (6 bases). V lost 5 bases and J 6 bases, leaving 14 bases between the germline ends. Germline V gene lookup returns CDR1 DFQATT and CDR2 SNEGSKA (reference sequence). This CDR3 contains 12 residues.

The sample holds many counts of this clonotype. V usage is TRBV6-4 and J usage is TRBJ2-2, with D uncertain. V dropped 9 bases and J dropped 0 bases, with 5 bases sitting between them. The length of the CDR3 is 12 residues. CDR1 is MRHNA, CDR2 SNTAGT, per germline. The CDR3 DNA reads TGTGCCAGTACACCGAACACCGGGGAGCTGTTTTTT. This encodes CASTPNTGELFF.

This clonotype has ten or more counts. J is TRBJ2-3 and V is TRBV12-3 or TRBV12-4; D gene unclear. The CDR3 spans 14 residues. V was shortened by 1 base and J by 0 bases, with 5 bases between the two germline ends. The CDR3, as DNA: TGTGCCAGCAGTTTAGGAGTTAGCACAGATACGCAGTATTTT. Its translation: CASSLGVSTDTQYF.

This clonotype came up many times. This rearrangement joins TRBV5-6 to TRBJ2-5, with TRBD1 identical over 10 bases. This CDR3 is 15 amino acids long. Germline assignment: CDR1 SGHDT and CDR2 YYEEEE. The V and J ends lost 3 bases and 5 bases, in that order; junction bases with no gene match: 7. The CDR3 DNA is TGTGCCAGCAGCTGGGAGACAGGGGGCGGGGAGACCCAGTACTTC. This codes for CASSWETGGGETQYF.

This clonotype was detected ten times or more. The chain's CDR3 is CASIGPHLPSSYEQYF. The CDR3 region has the DNA TGTGCCAGCATTGGGCCACACTTGCCGAGCTCCTACGAGCAGTACTTC. V and J are TRBV27 and TRBJ2-7; D gene ambiguous. CDR1 is MNHEY, CDR2 SMNVEV, per germline (reference sequence). Trimming removed 7 bases at V and 0 bases at J, with 19 bases between. This CDR3 is 16 amino acids long.

Regarding this clonotype: Mismatch with germline at one junction end may stem from a read error. The chain combines TRBV9 with TRBJ1-4; unclear D gene. The CDR3 contains 14 residues. Germline V gene data show CDR1 as SGDLS and CDR2 as YYNGEE. The CDR3 loop is CASGGETLNGKLFF. Written as DNA, the CDR3 is TGTGCCAGCGGCGGGGAGACATTGAATGGAAAACTGTTTTTT.

This clonotype was observed a handful of times. The chain has TRBV6-2 or TRBV6-3 and TRBJ1-5, with D maybe TRBD1 (6 bases). From germline, CDR1 is MNHEY and CDR2 SVGEGT. V dropped 6 bases and J dropped 9 bases, with 18 bases sitting between them. The CDR3 runs to 14 residues. The CDR3 sequence: CASSPSGGAWPQHF. The CDR3 nucleotides read TGTGCCAGCAGCCCCAGTGGGGGGGCCTGGCCCCAGCATTTT.

This clonotype has just one count. Compared with germline, one end of the junction differs, possibly owing to a read error. The chain carries TRBV20-1 and TRBJ2-1; 10 positions agree with TRBD1. The CDR3 sequence is 16 residues long. The germline V gene has CDR1 DFQATT and CDR2 SNEGSKA (reference sequence). The CDR3 sequence: CSARGGGQGTYSEQLF. The CDR3 DNA sequence: TGCAGTGCTAGGGGGGGGGGACAGGGGACCTACAGTGAGCAGCTCTTC.

This clonotype came up many times. The junction shows a germline mismatch at one end, possibly a read error. The chain has TRBV7-2 and TRBJ1-4, with TRBD1 as a possible D gene (5 bases). The CDR3 runs to 15 residues. Germline loops: CDR1 SGHTA, CDR2 FQGNSA. The CDR3 here is CASNPGRQINEKLFF. The CDR3 DNA reads TGTGCCAGCAACCCGGGACGTCAGATTAATGAGAAACTGTTTTTT.

This clonotype was seen many times. The genes are TRBV30 and TRBJ2-7, with D possibly being TRBD1 (5 bases). The CDR3 has 13 amino acids. The ends were cut back, 4 bases at V and 6 bases at J, with 16 bases in the middle. Per the germline V gene, CDR1 is GTSNPN and CDR2 is SVGIG (reference sequence). The CDR3 protein is CAWKGEQSVEQYF. CDR3 bases: TGTGCCTGGAAAGGGGAACAGAGCGTCGAGCAGTACTTC. The whole variable domain, remainder taken from reference TRBV30 and TRBJ2-7, is SQTIHQWPATLVQPVGSPLSLECTVEGTSNPNLYWYRQAAGRGLQLLFYSVGIGQISSEVPQNLSASRPQDRQFILSSKKLLLSDSGFYLCAWKGEQSVEQYFGPGTRLTVT.

The V gene is TRBV24-1, the J gene TRBJ2-1; the D gene is possibly TRBD2 (6 bases). V dropped 7 bases and J dropped 6 bases, with 15 bases sitting between them. Per the germline V gene, CDR1 is KGHDR and CDR2 is SFDVKD. The CDR3 is 14 amino acids. The CDR3 reads CATSQTGVSNEQFF. In DNA form, the CDR3 reads TGTGCCACCAGCCAAACGGGAGTCTCCAATGAGCAGTTCTTC.

The DNA for the CDR3 is TGTGCCAGCAGCTTGGTTAGCGGGAGTGGTGAGCAGTTCTTC. Encoded protein: CASSLVSGSGEQFF. The chain carries TRBV11-2 and TRBJ2-1; 9 bases are a match to TRBD2. The CDR3 spans 14 residues. With V trimmed by 3 bases and J by 9 bases, 6 bases remained unmatched. Germline loops: CDR1 SGHAT, CDR2 FQNNGV.

The rearrangement links TRBV11-3 to TRBJ2-7; the D is unclear. CDR3 length: 13 residues. CDR1 and CDR2 from the germline V gene are SGHNT and YENEEA. V lost 7 bases to trimming and J lost 5 bases, with 15 bases between them. The DNA of the CDR3 is TGTGCCAGCAACTTGGACCCTATCAACGAGCAGTACTTC. Translating gives CASNLDPINEQYF.

This chain connects TRBV19 to TRBJ2-3, with 9 bases lining up with TRBD1. The V gene's germline CDR1 is LNHDA and CDR2 SQIVND (reference sequence). The V segment lost 2 bases and the J segment 12 bases; nucleotides outside the gene matches: 6. The length of the CDR3 is 13 residues. As DNA, the CDR3 is TGTGCCAGTAGTATAATTTGGACAGGGGACCAGTATTTT. Translation: CASSIIWTGDQYF.